This T cell receptor (beta chain) was identified during a study of beta chain features in type 1 diabetes. Study-level findings and limits: When VDJ junctions were examined, type 1 diabetes patients showed fewer insertions and more deletions.

In its sample, this clone was seen a few times. The antigen is undetermined. This CDR3 region has 13 residues. Germline loops: CDR1 LNHDA, CDR2 SQIVND (reference sequence). The V and J ends lost 11 bases and 7 bases, in that order; junction bases with no gene match: 13. As every portion of the isolated RNA was reverse transcribed, the sequencing read expressed TCRB transcripts. Produced via immunoSEQ multiplex PCR; TCRdb's table is partial and in-frame only. Among hundreds of thousands of clones, roughly 16% were seen once, and the ten largest hold more than 0.08%. The TCR originated in a man between 18 and 35 years old in good health. The rearrangement links TRBV19 to TRBJ1-1, with 7 bases that match TRBD1. Source material: naive CD4+ T cells from blood. CDR3 bases: TGTGCCTCTAGAGGGCAGGGGGAGCTTGAAGCTTTCTTT. Amino acid sequence: CASRGQGELEAFF.